Given below is one T cell receptor (beta chain) in context. Each diagnosis was grounded in clinical symptoms, serum thyroxine and TRAb, thyroid ultrasound, and orbital computed tomography. Looked up from germline, CDR1 is SQVTM and CDR2 is ANQGSEA. The CDR3 covers 13 residues. V lost 4 bases to trimming and J lost 1 base, with 11 bases between them. The sample originates from a study of T cells in Graves' hyperthyroidism and ophthalmopathy. The TCR beta CDR3 regions underwent amplification using RNA transcripts as the source. A first-round RT-PCR of the TCR CDR3 used the HTBI primer set. TCRdb called the multiplex PCR reads again in MiXCR, with one record for every CDR3 protein. The repertoire includes over 450,000 distinct CDR3 sequences, 17% of them detected once, and 15% to 20% sits in the top ten.

The TCR comes from a woman between 18 and 30 years old with Graves' ophthalmopathy. The chain links TRBV29-1 to TRBJ2-7; D unclear. The sequenced material came from blood. The chain's CDR3 is CSVVDSRSYEQYF. As DNA, the CDR3 is TGCAGCGTTGTGGATAGCCGTTCCTACGAGCAGTACTTC.